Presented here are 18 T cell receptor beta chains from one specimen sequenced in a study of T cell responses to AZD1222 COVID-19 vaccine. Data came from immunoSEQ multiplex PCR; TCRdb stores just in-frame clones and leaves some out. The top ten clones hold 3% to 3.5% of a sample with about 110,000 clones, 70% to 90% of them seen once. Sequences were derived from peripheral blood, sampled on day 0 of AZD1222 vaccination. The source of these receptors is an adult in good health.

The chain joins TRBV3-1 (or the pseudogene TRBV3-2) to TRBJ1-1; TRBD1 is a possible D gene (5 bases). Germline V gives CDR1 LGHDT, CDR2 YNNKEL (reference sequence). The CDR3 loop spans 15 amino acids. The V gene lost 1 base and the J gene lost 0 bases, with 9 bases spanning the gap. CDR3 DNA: TGTGCCAGCAGCCAAGGGTCGACAGTGAACACTGAAGCTTTCTTT. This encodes CASSQGSTVNTEAFF.

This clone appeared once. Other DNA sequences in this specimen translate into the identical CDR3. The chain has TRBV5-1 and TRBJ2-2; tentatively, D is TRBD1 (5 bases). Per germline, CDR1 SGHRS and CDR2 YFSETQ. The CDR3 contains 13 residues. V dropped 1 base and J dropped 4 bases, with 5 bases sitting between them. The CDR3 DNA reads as TGCGCCAGCAGCTTGCAGGGCACCGGGGAGCTGTTTTTT. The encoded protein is CASSLQGTGELFF.

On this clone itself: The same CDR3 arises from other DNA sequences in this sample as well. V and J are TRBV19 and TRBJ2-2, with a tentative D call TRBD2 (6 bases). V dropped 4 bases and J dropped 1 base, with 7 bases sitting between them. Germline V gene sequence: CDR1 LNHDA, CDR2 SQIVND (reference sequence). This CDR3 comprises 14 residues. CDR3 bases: TGTGCCAGTAGTACCGGGGGGAACACCGGGGAGCTGTTTTTT. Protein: CASSTGGNTGELFF.

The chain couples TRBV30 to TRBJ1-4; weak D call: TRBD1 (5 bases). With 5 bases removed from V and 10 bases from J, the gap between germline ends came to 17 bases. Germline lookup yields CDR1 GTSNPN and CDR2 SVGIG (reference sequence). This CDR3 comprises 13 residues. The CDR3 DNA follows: TGTGCCTGGGGGCTCGAGGGGAACGGAAAACTGTTTTTT. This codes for CAWGLEGNGKLFF.

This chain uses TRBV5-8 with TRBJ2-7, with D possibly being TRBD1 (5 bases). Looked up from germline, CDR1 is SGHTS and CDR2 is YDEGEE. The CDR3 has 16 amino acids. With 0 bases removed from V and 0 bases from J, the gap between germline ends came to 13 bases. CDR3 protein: CASSLEGSSSSYEQYF. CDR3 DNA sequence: TGTGCCAGCAGCTTGGAGGGGTCAAGCAGCTCCTACGAGCAGTACTTC.

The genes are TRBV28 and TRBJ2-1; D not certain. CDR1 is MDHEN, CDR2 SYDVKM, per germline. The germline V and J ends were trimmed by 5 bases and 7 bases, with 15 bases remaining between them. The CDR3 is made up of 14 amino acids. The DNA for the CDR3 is TGTGCCAGCAGTAAAACGTGGGGTCGTAATGAGCAGTTCTTC. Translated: CASSKTWGRNEQFF. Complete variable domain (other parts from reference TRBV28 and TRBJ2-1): DVKVTQSSRYLVKRTGEKVFLECVQDMDHENMFWYRQDPGLGLRLIYFSYDVKMKEKGDIPEGYSVSREKKERFSLILESASTNQTSMYLCASSKTWGRNEQFFGPGTRLTVL.

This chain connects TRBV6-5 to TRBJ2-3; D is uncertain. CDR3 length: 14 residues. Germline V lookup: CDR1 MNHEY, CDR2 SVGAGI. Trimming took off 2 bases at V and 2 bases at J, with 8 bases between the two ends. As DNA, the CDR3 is TGTGCCAGCAGTTACATGAGCGCCACAGATACGCAGTATTTT. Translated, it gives CASSYMSATDTQYF.

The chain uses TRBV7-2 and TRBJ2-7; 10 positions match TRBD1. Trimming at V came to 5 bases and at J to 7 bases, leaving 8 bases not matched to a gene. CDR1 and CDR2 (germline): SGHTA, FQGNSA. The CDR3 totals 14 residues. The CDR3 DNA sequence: TGTGCCAGCAGCGGCACCGGGACAGGGGATGAGCAGTACTTC. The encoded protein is CASSGTGTGDEQYF.

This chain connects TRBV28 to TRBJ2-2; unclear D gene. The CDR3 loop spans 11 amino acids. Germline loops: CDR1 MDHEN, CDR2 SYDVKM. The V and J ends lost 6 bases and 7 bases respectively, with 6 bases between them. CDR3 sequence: CASRLNGELFF. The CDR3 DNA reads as TGTGCCAGCAGACTAAACGGGGAGCTGTTTTTT.

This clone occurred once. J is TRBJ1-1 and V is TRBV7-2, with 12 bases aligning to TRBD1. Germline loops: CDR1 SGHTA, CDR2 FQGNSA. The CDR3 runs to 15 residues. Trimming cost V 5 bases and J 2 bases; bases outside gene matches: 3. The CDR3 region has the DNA TGTGCCAGCAGCAGGGGACAGGGGGCTAACACTGAAGCTTTCTTT. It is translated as CASSRGQGANTEAFF.

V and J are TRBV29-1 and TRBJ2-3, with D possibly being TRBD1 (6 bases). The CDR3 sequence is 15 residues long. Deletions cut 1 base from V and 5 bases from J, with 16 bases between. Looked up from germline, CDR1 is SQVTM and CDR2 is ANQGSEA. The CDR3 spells CSVEGGLFVRDTQYF. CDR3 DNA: TGCAGCGTTGAAGGGGGGCTGTTCGTGAGAGATACGCAGTATTTT.

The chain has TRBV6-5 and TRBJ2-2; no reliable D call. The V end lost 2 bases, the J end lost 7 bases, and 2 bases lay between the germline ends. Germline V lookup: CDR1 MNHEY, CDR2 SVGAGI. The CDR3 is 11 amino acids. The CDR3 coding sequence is TGTGCCAGCAGTTACGGCGGGGAGCTGTTTTTT. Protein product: CASSYGGELFF.

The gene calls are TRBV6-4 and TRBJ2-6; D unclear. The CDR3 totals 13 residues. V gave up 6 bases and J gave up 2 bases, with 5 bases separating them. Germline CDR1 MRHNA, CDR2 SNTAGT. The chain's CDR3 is CASRGAGANVLTF. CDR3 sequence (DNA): TGTGCCAGCAGGGGCGCTGGGGCCAACGTCCTGACTTTC.

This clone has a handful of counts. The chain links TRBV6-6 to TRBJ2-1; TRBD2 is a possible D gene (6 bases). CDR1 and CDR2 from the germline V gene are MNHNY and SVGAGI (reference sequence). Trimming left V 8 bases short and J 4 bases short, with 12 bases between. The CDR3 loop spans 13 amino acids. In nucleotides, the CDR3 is TGTGCCAGCCGGGCGGGGCTTTACAATGAGCAGTTCTTC. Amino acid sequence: CASRAGLYNEQFF.

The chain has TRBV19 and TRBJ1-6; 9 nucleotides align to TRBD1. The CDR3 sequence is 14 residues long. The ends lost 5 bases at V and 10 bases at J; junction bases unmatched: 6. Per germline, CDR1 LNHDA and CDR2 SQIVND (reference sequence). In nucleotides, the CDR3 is TGTGCCAGTAGTCACAGGGGGCTCGGCTCACCCCTCCACTTT. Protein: CASSHRGLGSPLHF.

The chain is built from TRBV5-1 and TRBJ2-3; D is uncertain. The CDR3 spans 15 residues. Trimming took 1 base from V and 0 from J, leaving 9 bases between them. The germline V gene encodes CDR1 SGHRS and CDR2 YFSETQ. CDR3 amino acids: CASSLPLDSTDTQYF. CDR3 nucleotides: TGCGCCAGCAGCTTGCCCCTGGACAGCACAGATACGCAGTATTTT.

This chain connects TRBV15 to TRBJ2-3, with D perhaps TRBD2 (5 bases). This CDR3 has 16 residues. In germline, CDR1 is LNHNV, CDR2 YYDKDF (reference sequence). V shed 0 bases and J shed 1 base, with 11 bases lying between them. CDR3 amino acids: CATSRDRGQGTDTQYF. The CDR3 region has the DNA TGTGCCACCAGCAGAGATCGGGGTCAGGGCACAGATACGCAGTATTTT.

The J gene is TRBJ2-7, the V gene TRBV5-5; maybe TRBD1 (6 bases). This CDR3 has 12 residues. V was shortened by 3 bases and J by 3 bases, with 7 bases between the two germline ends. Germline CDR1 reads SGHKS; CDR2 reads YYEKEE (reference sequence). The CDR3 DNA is TGTGCCAGCAGCTGGACAGTCTACGAGCAGTACTTC. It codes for CASSWTVYEQYF.